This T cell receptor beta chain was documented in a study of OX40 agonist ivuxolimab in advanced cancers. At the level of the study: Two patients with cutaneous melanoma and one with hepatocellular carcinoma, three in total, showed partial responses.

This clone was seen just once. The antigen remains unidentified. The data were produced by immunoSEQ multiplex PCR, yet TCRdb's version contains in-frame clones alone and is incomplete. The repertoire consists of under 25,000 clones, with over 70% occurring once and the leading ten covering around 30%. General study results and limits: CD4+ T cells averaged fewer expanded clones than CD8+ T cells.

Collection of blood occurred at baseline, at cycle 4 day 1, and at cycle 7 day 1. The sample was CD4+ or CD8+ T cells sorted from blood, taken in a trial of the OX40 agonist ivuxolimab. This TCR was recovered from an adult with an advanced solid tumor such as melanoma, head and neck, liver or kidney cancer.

CDR3 in amino acids: CASSLGQGAVWGTQYF. CDR3 coding DNA: TGTGCCAGCAGTCTTGGACAGGGGGCTGTTTGGGGGACGCAGTATTTT. The gene calls are TRBV4-2 and TRBJ2-3; 11 nucleotides agree with TRBD1. The CDR3 runs 16 residues. In germline, CDR1 is LGHNA, CDR2 YNFKEQ. J gave up 9 bases and V 6 bases, and 14 bases lay outside the gene matches.